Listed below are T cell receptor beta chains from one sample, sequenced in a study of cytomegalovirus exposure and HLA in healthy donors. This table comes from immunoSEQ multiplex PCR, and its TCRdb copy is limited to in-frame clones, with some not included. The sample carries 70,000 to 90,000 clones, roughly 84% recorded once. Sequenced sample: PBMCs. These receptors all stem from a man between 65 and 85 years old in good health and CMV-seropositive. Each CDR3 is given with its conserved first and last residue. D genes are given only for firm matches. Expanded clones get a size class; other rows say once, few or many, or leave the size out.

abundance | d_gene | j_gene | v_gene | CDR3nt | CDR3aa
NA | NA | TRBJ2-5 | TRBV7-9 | TGTGCCAGCAGCCGGGAATTAGCGTCTCAAGAGACCCAGTACTTC | CASSRELASQETQYF
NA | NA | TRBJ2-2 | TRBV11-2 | TGTGCCAGCAGCTTCCTAGAGGACGGGGAGCTGTTTTTT | CASSFLEDGELFF
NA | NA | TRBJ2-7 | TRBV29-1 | TGCAGCGTTATTAGCGCCCAAGGGTCCTACGAGCAGTACTTC | CSVISAQGSYEQYF
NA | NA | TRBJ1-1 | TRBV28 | TGTGCCAGCAGTCCCAGTGGGCAATACACTGAAGCTTTCTTT | CASSPSGQYTEAFF
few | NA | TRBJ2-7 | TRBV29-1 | TGCAGCGTTTCCATCCACTACGAGCAGTACTTC | CSVSIHYEQYF
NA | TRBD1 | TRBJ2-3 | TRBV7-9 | TGTGCCAGCAGCTCCAGGACAGGGGGGACAGATACGCAGTATTTT | CASSSRTGGTDTQYF
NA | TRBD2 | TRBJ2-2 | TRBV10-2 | TGCGCCAGCAGTGAGTCCCGACTAGCGAGCTATCCGCGCACCGGGGAGCTGTTTTTT | CASSESRLASYPRTGELFF
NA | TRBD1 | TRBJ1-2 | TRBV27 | TGTGCCAGCAGTCCCCCGGGACAGGGCTATGGCTACACCTTC | CASSPPGQGYGYTF
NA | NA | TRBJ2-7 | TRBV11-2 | TGTGCCAGCAGCCTGAGATGGGAGCAGTACTTC | CASSLRWEQYF
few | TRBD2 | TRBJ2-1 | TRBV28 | TGTGCCAGCAGTTTATTAGCCTTCAGGGGACTAGCGGGAAGGTACAATGAGCAGTTCTTC | CASSLLAFRGLAGRYNEQFF
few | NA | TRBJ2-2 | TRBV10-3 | TGTGCCATCTTGAGGCGGCTGGGCACCGGGGAGCTGTTTTTT | CAILRRLGTGELFF
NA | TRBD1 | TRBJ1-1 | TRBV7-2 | TGTGCCAGCAGTTCGGACAGGGGTTCGTACGGAGCTTTCTTT | CASSSDRGSYGAFF